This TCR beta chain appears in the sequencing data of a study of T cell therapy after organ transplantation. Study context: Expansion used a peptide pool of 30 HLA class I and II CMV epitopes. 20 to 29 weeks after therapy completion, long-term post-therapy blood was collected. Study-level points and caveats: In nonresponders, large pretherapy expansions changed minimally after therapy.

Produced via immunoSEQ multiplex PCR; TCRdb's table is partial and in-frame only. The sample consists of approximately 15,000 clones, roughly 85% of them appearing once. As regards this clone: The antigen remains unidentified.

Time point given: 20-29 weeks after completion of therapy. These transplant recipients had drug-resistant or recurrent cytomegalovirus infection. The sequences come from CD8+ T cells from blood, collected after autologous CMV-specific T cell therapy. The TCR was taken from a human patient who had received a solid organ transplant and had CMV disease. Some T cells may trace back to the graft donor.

The CDR3 protein is CASSYNSGNTIYF. As DNA, the CDR3 is TGTGCCAGCAGTTACAACTCTGGAAACACCATATATTTT. J is TRBJ1-3 and V is TRBV6-5; D not resolved. Trimming took 2 bases from V and 0 from J, leaving 2 bases between them. CDR3 length equals 13 residues. CDR1 MNHEY and CDR2 SVGAGI come from the germline V gene.